The sequence of this T cell receptor (beta chain) was determined in a study of control samples from healthy donors and cancer patients. The CDR3 loop spans 16 amino acids. Germline loops: CDR1 SGHVS, CDR2 FQNEAQ. V lost 1 base and J lost 3, with 12 bases in between. The table came from immunoSEQ multiplex PCR; TCRdb's copy has only in-frame clones and leaves some out. This sample's clone table lists approximately 190,000 clones. This TCR derives from a woman under 40 in good health. The chain recombines TRBV7-8 with TRBJ1-4, with D uncertain. The source material was blood. As DNA, the CDR3 is TGTGCCAGCAGCTTAGGGTGGAAGGCCGCTAATGAAAAACTGTTTTTT. Protein: CASSLGWKAANEKLFF.